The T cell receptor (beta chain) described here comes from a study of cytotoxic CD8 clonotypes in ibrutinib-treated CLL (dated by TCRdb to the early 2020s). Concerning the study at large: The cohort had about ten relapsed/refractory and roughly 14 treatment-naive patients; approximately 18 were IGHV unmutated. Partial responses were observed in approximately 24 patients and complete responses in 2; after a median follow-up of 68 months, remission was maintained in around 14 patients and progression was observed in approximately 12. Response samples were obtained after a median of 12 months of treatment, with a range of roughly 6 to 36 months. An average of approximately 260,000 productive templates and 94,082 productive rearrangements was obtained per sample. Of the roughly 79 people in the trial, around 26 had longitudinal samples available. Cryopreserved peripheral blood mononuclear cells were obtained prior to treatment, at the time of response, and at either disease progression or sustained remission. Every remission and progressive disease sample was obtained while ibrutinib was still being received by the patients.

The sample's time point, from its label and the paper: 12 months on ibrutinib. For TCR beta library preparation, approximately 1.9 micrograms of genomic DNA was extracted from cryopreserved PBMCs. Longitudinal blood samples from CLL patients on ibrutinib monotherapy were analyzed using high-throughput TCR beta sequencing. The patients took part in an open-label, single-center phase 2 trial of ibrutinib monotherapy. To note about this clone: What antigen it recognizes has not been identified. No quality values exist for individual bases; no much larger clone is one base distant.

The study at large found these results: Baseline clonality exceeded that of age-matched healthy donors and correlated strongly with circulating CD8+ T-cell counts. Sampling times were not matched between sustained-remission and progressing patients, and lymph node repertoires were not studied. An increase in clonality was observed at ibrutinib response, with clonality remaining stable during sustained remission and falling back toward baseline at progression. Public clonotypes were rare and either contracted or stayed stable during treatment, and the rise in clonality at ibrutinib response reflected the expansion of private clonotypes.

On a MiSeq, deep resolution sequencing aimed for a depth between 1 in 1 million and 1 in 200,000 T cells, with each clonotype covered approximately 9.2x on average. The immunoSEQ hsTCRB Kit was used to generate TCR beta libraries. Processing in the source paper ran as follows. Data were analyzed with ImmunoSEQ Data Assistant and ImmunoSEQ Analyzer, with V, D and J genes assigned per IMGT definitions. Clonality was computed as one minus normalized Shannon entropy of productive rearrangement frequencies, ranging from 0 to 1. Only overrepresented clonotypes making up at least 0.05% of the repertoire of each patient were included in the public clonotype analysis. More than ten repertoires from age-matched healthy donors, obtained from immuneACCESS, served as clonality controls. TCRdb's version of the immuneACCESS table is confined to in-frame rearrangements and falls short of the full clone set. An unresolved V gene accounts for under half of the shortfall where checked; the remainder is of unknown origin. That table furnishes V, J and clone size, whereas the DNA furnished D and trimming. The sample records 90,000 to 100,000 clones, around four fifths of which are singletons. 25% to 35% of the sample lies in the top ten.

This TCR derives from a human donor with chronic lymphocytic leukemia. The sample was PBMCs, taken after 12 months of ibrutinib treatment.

The DNA sequence is as follows: TGTGCCAGCAGTGATGTGGGGACAGCAGGATTTGAAGCTTTCTTT. Its protein is CASSDVGTAGFEAFF. The V and J genes are TRBV6-1 and TRBJ1-1, with 7 central nucleotides matching TRBD1. Sequences MNHNS (CDR1) and SASEGT (CDR2) are obtained from the germline V gene. Spanning cysteine to phenylalanine, the CDR3 consists of 15 amino acids. Only the CDR3 part of the read is kept: 45 bases, read in frame from the first base. Trimming leaves V shorter by 3 bases and J shorter by 7 bases, with the junction holding 11 bases beyond the gene matches.